The clone carrying this TCR beta chain was detected once. The entry originates in a study of blood T cell repertoires in COVID-19. Study as a whole: T cells, B-cell-depleted T cells, or PBMCs supplied cDNA or gDNA.

Measured with immunoSEQ multiplex PCR; TCRdb has only the in-frame clones, and not every one. Among approximately 65,000 clones listed, around 84% were seen once. The CDR3 covers 12 residues. The V gene's germline CDR1 is MNHEY and CDR2 SVGAGI. Trimming took 6 bases from V and 8 from J; bases not matched to a gene: 4. This TCR derives from a man in his forties or fifties with acute or convalescent COVID-19. Sequencing was done on a sample of peripheral blood. The rearrangement links TRBV6-5 to TRBJ1-1, with 9 bases that match TRBD1. The CDR3 nucleotides are TGTGCCAGCAGCAGGACAGGGGCGGAAGCTTTCTTT. It specifies CASSRTGAEAFF.